This T cell receptor beta chain appears in the sequencing data of a study of shared clonotypes between healthy human individuals. The study's findings and limits: Rarefaction gave evidence that sorted-subset sequencing remained incomplete despite large depth. As a rule, naive subsets had a larger estimated richness than memory subsets.

Germline V gene lookup returns CDR1 SGHTA and CDR2 FQGNSA. This CDR3 spans 18 amino acids. Trimming took 1 base from V and 3 from J, leaving 21 bases between them. About this clone itself: The antigen remains unidentified.

Sequencing used immunoSEQ multiplex PCR; TCRdb keeps in-frame clones, though not all of them. The data contain about 2.1 million clones, 93% of them singletons. Terminally differentiated effector memory CD45RA+ cells were excluded from the naive CD8 cells, which were CD45RO-negative and positively selected for CCR7. This clonotype was obtained from a man between 18 and 29 years old in good health. Some clones in this sample may be carry-over from other donors' samples. This sequence joins TRBV7-2 and TRBJ1-1, with D hard to call. Sequenced material: naive CD8+ T cells from PBMCs. The CDR3: CASSLDRIRSLADTEAFF. CDR3 DNA sequence: TGTGCCAGCAGCTTAGATAGGATTCGGTCTCTCGCGGACACTGAAGCTTTCTTT.